This T cell receptor (beta chain) comes out of a study of PD-1 blockade in mismatch repair-deficient tumors. The germline V gene has CDR1 SGDLS and CDR2 YYNGEE. Unmatched junction bases numbered 1, after V lost 3 bases and J lost 2 bases. The length of the CDR3 is 14 residues. Profiling relied on immunoSEQ multiplex PCR, and the TCRdb table lists in-frame clones only, not all of them. The profile shows about 84,000 clones, more than 65% of them singletons. This chain uses TRBV9 with TRBJ1-5, with 8 bases that match TRBD1. This sample comprised peripheral blood, obtained 12 weeks after starting pembrolizumab. This TCR came from an adult with mismatch repair-deficient cancer. CDR3 in amino acids: CASSAGGGNQPQHF. The CDR3 coding sequence is TGTGCCAGCAGCGCAGGGGGCGGCAATCAGCCCCAGCATTTT.